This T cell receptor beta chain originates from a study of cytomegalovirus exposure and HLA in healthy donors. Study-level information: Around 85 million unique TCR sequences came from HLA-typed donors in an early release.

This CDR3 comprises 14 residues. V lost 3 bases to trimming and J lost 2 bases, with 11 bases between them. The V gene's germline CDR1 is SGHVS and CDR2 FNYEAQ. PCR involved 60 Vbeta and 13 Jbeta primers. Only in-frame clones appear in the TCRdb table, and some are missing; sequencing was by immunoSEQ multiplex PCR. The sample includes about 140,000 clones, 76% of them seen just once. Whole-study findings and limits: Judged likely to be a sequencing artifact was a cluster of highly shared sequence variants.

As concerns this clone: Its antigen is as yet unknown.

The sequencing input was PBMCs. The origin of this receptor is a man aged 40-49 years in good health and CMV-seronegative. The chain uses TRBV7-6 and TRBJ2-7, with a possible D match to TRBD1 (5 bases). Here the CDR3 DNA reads TGTGCCAGCAGCTTGGGGCTAGAGACCTACGAGCAGTACTTC. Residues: CASSLGLETYEQYF.